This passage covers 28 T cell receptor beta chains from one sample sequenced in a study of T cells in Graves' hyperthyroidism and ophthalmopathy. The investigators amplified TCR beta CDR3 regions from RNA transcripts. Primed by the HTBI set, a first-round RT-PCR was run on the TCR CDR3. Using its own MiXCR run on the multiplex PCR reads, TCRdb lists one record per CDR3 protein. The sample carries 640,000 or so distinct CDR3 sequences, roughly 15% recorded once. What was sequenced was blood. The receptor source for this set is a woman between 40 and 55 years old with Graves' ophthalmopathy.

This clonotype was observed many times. The DNA for the CDR3 is TGTGCCAGCAGCTTAGAGCAGCTGAACACTGAAGCTTTCTTT. Translated: CASSLEQLNTEAFF. The chain carries TRBV7-9 and TRBJ1-1; D unclear. Germline lookup yields CDR1 SEHNR and CDR2 FQNEAQ (reference sequence). CDR3 length equals 14 residues. Trimming shortened V by 1 base and J by 0 bases, and 6 bases separated the two germline ends.

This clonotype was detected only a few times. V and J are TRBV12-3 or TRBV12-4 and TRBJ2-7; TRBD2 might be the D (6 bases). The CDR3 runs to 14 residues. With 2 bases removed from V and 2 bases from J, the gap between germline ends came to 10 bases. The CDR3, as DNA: TGTGCCAGCAGTTTACCGGGGGTAACCTACGAGCAGTACTTC. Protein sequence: CASSLPGVTYEQYF.

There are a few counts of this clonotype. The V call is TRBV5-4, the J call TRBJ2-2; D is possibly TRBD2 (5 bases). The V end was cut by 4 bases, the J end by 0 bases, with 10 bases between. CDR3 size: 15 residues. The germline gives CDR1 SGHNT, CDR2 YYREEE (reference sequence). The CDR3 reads CASSKDSTNTGELFF. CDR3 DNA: TGTGCCAGCAGCAAGGACTCTACGAACACCGGGGAGCTGTTTTTT.

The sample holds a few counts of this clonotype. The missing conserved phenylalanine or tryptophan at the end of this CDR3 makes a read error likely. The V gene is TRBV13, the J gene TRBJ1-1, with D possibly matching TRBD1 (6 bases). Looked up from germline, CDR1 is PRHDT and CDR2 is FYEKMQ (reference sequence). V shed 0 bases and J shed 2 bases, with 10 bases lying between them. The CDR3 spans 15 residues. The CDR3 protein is CASSLGLGTNTEAFL. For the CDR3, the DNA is TGTGCCAGCAGCTTAGGGTTGGGGACAAACACTGAAGCTTTCCTT.

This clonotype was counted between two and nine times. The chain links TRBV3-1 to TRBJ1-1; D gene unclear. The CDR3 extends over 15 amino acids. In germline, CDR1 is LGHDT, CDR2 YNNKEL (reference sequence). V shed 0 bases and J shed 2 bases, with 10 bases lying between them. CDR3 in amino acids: CASSQDLRLNTEAFF. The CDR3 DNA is TGTGCCAGCAGCCAAGATCTTAGGTTAAACACTGAAGCTTTCTTT.

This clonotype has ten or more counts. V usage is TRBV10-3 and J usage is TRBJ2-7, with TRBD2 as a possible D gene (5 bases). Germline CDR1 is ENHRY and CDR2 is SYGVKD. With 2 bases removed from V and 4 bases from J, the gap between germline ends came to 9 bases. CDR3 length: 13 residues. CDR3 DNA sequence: TGTGCCATCAGTGAGAATCCGGGATACGAGCAGTACTTC. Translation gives CAISENPGYEQYF.

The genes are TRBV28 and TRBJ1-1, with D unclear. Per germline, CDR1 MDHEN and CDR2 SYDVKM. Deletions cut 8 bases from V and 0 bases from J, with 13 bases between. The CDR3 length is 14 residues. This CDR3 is CASLRTDLNTEAFF. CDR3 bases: TGTGCCAGCCTCCGGACCGATCTGAACACTGAAGCTTTCTTT.

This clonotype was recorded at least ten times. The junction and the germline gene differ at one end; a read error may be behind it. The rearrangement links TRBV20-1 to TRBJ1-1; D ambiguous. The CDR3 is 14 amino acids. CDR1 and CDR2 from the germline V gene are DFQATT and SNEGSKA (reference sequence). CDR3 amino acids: CSAGDQMGNSEAFF. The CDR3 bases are TGCAGTGCTGGAGACCAAATGGGGAATAGTGAAGCTTTCTTT.

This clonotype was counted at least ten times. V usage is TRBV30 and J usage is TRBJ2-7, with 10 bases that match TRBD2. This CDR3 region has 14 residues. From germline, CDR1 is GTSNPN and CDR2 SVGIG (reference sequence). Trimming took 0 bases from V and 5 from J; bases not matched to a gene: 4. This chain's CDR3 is CAWSVAGTSDEQYF. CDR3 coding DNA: TGTGCCTGGAGTGTGGCGGGGACTAGCGACGAGCAGTACTTC.

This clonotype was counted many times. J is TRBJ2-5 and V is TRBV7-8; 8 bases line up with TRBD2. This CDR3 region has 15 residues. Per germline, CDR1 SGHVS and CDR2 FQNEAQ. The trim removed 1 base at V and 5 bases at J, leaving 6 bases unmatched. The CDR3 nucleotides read TGTGCCAGCAGCTTAGAAGTAGCGGGAAAGGAGACCCAGTACTTC. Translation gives CASSLEVAGKETQYF.

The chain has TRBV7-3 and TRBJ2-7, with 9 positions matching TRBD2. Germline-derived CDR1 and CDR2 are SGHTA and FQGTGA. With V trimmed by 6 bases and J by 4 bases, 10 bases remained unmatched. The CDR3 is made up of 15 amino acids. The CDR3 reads CASSPRPGLAYEQYF. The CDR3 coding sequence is TGTGCCAGCAGTCCTAGACCGGGACTAGCATACGAGCAGTACTTC.

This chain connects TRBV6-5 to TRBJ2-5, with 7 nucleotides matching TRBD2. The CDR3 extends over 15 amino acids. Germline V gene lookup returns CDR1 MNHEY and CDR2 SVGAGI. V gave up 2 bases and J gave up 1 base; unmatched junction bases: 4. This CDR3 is CASSYLGTTQETQYF. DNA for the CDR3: TGTGCCAGCAGTTACCTTGGGACTACCCAAGAGACCCAGTACTTC.

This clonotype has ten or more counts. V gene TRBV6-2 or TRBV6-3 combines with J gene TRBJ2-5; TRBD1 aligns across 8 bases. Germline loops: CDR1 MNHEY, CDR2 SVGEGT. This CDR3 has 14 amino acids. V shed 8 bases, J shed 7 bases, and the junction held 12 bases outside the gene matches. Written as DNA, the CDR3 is TGTGCCAGCCTATCCAGGGGGCTGGCAGGGACCCAGTACTTC. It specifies CASLSRGLAGTQYF.

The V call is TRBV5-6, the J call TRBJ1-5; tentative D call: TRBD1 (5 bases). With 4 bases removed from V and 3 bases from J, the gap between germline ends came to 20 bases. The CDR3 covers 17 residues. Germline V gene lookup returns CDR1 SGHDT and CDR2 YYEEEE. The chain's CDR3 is CASSALVRRVPNQPQHF. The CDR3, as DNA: TGTGCCAGCAGCGCCCTTGTACGCAGGGTACCCAATCAGCCCCAGCATTTT.

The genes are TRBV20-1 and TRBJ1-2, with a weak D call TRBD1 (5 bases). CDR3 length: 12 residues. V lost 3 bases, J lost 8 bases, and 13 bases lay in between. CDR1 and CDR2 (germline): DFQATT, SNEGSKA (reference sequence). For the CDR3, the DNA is TGCAGTGCTAGTAGAACAGGATGGGGCTACACCTTC. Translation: CSASRTGWGYTF.

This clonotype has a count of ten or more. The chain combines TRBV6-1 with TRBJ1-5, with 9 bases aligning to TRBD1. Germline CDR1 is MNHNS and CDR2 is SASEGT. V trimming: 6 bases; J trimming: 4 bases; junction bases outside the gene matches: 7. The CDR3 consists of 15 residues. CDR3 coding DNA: TGTGCCAGCAGGCCGGGACAGGGAAAGAATCAGCCCCAGCATTTT. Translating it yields CASRPGQGKNQPQHF.

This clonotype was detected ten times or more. The CDR3 bases are TGTGCCAGCAGTGAAGAGGCTAGCGGGAGCGATGAGCAGTTCTTC. It codes for CASSEEASGSDEQFF. The chain recombines TRBV6-1 with TRBJ2-1; the match to TRBD2 covers 10 bases. This CDR3 is built from 15 residues. The ends lost 1 base at V and 8 bases at J; junction bases unmatched: 5. CDR1 MNHNS and CDR2 SASEGT come from the germline V gene.

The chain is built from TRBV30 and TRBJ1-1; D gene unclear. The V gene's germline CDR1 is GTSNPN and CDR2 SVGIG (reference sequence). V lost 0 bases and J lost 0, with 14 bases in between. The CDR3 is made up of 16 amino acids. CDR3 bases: TGTGCCTGGAGTGTAGGCGTCGTCCACGTGAACACTGAAGCTTTCTTT. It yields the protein CAWSVGVVHVNTEAFF. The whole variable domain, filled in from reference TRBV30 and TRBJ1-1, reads SQTIHQWPATLVQPVGSPLSLECTVEGTSNPNLYWYRQAAGRGLQLLFYSVGIGQISSEVPQNLSASRPQDRQFILSSKKLLLSDSGFYLCAWSVGVVHVNTEAFFGQGTRLTVV.

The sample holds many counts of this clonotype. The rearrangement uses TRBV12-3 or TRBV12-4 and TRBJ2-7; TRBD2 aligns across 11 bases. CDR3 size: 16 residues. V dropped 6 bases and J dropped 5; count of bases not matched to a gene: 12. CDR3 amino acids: CASSPSTSGRRNEQYF. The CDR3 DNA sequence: TGTGCCAGCAGCCCATCCACTAGCGGGAGAAGGAACGAGCAGTACTTC.

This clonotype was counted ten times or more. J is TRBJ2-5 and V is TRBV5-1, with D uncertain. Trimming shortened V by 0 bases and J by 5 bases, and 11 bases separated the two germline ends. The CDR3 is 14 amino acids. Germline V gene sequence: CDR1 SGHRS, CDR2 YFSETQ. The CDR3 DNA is TGCGCCAGCAGCTTGGAGTCACCCTGGGAGACCCAGTACTTC. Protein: CASSLESPWETQYF. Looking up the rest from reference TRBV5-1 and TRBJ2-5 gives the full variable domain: KAGVTQTPRYLIKTRGQQVTLSCSPISGHRSVSWYQQTPGQGLQFLFEYFSETQRNKGNFPGRFSGRQFSNSRSEMNVSTLELGDSALYLCASSLESPWETQYFGPGTRLLVL.

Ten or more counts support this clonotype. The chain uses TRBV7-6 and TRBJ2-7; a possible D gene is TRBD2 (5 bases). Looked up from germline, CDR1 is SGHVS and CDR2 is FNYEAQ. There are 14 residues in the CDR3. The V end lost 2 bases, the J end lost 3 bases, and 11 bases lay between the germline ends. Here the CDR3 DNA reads TGTGCCAGCAGCTTAAAAGGAGAGGGCTACGAGCAGTACTTC. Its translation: CASSLKGEGYEQYF.

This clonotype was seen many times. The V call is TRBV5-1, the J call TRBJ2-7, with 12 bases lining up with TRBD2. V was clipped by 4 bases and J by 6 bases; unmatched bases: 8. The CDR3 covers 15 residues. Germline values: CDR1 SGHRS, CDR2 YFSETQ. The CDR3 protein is CASSGQGLAGSEQYF. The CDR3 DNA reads TGCGCCAGCAGCGGACAAGGACTAGCGGGAAGCGAGCAGTACTTC.

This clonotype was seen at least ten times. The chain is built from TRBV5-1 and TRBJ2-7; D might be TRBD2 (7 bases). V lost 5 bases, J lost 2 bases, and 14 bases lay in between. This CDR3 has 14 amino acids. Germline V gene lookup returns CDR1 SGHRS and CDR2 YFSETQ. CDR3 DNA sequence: TGCGCCAGCAGTGAAGGGAGGGACACCTACGAGCAGTACTTC. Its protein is CASSEGRDTYEQYF.

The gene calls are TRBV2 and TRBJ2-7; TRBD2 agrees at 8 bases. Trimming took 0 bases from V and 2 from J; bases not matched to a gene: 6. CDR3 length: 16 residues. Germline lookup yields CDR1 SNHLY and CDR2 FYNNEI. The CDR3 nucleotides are TGTGCCAGCAGTGAAGCGGGACTAGTTCTCGCCTACGAGCAGTACTTC. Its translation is CASSEAGLVLAYEQYF.

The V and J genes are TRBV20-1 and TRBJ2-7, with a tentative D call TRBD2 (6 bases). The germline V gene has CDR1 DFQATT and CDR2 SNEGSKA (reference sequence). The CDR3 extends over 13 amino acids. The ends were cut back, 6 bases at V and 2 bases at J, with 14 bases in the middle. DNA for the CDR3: TGCAGTGCCAAGGCCGGAGGGCCCTACGAGCAGTACTTC. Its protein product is CSAKAGGPYEQYF.

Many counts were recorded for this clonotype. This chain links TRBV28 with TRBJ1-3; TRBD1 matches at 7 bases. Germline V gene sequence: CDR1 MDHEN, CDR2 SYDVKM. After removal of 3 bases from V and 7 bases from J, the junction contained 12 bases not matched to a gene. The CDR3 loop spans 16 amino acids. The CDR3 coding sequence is TGTGCCAGCAGTTTTCCCCCGGGACAGTCCCGGAACACCATATATTTT. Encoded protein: CASSFPPGQSRNTIYF.

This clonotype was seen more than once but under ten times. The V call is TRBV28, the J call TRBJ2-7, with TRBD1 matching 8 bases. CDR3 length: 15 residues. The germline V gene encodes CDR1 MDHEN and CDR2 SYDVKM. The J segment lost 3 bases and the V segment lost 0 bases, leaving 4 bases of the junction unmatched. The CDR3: CASSLWTGAFYEQYF. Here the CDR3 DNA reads TGTGCCAGCAGTTTATGGACAGGGGCCTTCTACGAGCAGTACTTC.

Here the CDR3 reads CASSKWGRLNYEQYF. DNA for the CDR3: TGTGCCAGCAGTAAATGGGGACGGCTGAATTACGAGCAGTACTTC. This sequence joins TRBV5-8 and TRBJ2-7; D possibly matches TRBD1 or TRBD2 (5 bases each). Germline V gene sequence: CDR1 SGHTS, CDR2 YDEGEE. This CDR3 has 15 residues. Trimming stripped 5 bases from V and 4 bases from J, with 19 bases between.